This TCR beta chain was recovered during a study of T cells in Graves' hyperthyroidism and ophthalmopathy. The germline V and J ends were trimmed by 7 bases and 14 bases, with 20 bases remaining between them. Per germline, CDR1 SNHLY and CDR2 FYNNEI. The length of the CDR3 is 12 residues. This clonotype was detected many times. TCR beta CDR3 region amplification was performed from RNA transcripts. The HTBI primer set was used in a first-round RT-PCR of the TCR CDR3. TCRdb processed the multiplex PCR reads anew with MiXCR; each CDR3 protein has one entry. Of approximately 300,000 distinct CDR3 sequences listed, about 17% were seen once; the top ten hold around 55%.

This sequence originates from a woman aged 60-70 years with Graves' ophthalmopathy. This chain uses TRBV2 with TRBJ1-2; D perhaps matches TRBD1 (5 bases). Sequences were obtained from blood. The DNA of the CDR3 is TGTGCCAGCACCGGGACGGCCCAGTTCCCGACCTTC. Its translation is CASTGTAQFPTF.